These 28 T cell receptor beta chains originate from one sample sequenced in a study of shared clonotypes between healthy human individuals. The naive CD8 fraction comprised CD45RO-negative cells positively selected for CCR7 and excluded terminally differentiated effector memory CD45RA+ cells. The method was immunoSEQ multiplex PCR; TCRdb's version includes in-frame clones alone and lacks a portion of them. The sample shows about 2,200,000 clones, about 92% of them seen only once. Material: naive CD8+ T cells from PBMCs. The receptors derive from a man aged 18 to 35 in good health. Some clones in this sample may be carry-over from other donors' samples.

This clone was recorded only once. The chain carries TRBV28 and TRBJ2-7; 9 nucleotides agree with TRBD1. Trimming cost V 2 bases and J 3 bases; bases outside gene matches: 14. CDR1 and CDR2 from the germline V gene are MDHEN and SYDVKM. The CDR3 length is 18 residues. In DNA, the CDR3 is TGTGCCAGCAGTTTAGGGCGGGCCTCGGACAGGGGATACTACGAGCAGTACTTC. This gives the protein CASSLGRASDRGYYEQYF.

V usage is TRBV9 and J usage is TRBJ1-1, with D uncertain. Germline V gene lookup returns CDR1 SGDLS and CDR2 YYNGEE. Trimming pared 3 bases from V and 0 bases from J, leaving 9 bases between. CDR3 length: 14 residues. CDR3 nucleotides: TGTGCCAGCAGCGACTTATCGCTGAACACTGAAGCTTTCTTT. This translates into CASSDLSLNTEAFF.

As DNA, the CDR3 is TGTGCCAGCAGCATCGTGACAGCCTACGAGCAGTACTTC. Protein product: CASSIVTAYEQYF. V usage is TRBV7-9 and J usage is TRBJ2-7; D possibly corresponds to TRBD1 (5 bases). The V gene's germline CDR1 is SEHNR and CDR2 FQNEAQ (reference sequence). The length of the CDR3 is 13 residues. V dropped 5 bases and J dropped 2 bases, with 10 bases sitting between them.

In this sample, this clone turned up once. In DNA form, the CDR3 reads TGTGCCAGCACCTTCTGGCCAGCGAGCACAGATACGCAGTATTTT. Protein product: CASTFWPASTDTQYF. The chain employs TRBV5-6 and TRBJ2-3, with D uncertain. The CDR3 contains 15 residues. The germline V gene has CDR1 SGHDT and CDR2 YYEEEE. The V end was cut by 6 bases, the J end by 0 bases, with 14 bases between.

V gene TRBV27 combines with J gene TRBJ2-7, with TRBD1 identical over 7 bases. CDR1 and CDR2 from the germline V gene are MNHEY and SMNVEV (reference sequence). The CDR3 is made up of 14 amino acids. V shed 8 bases, J shed 3 bases, and the junction held 10 bases outside the gene matches. The CDR3 is CASGEQGFFYEQYF. The CDR3 nucleotides read TGTGCCAGCGGAGAACAGGGGTTTTTCTACGAGCAGTACTTC.

This clone is a singleton in its sample. The chain uses TRBV19 and TRBJ2-7, with no clear D. Trimming pared 0 bases from V and 3 bases from J, leaving 12 bases between. Germline loops: CDR1 LNHDA, CDR2 SQIVND (reference sequence). There are 15 residues in the CDR3. Written as DNA, the CDR3 is TGTGCCAGTAGTATAGATCGTAACGATCTCTACGAGCAGTACTTC. Translation: CASSIDRNDLYEQYF.

V gene TRBV30 combines with J gene TRBJ2-5; maybe TRBD2 (6 bases). The J call is in doubt because the DNA end fits TRBJ2-7 better. In germline, CDR1 is GTSNPN, CDR2 SVGIG (reference sequence). The CDR3 extends over 16 amino acids. The CDR3 loop reads CAWSPGSLLASYEQYF. In DNA, the CDR3 is TGTGCCTGGAGCCCCGGGAGTCTCCTAGCCTCCTACGAGCAGTACTTC.

The chain employs TRBV9 and TRBJ2-1, with TRBD1 matching 7 bases. Germline-derived CDR1 and CDR2 are SGDLS and YYNGEE. This CDR3 has 17 residues. Trimming took 3 bases from V and 7 from J; bases not matched to a gene: 16. The CDR3 DNA reads as TGTGCCAGCAGCGAACCGGCAACAGGGGTTTATAAAAATGAGCAGTTCTTC. Protein product: CASSEPATGVYKNEQFF. Complete variable domain (other parts from reference TRBV9 and TRBJ2-1): DSGVTQTPKHLITATGQRVTLRCSPRSGDLSVYWYQQSLDQGLQFLIQYYNGEERAKGNILERFSAQQFPDLHSELNLSSLELGDSALYFCASSEPATGVYKNEQFFGPGTRLTVL.

The V and J genes are TRBV29-1 and TRBJ2-5; 7 bases agree with TRBD2. J gave up 5 bases and V 6 bases, and 3 bases lay outside the gene matches. Germline CDR1 is SQVTM and CDR2 is ANQGSEA. The length of the CDR3 is 11 residues. CDR3 nucleotide sequence: TGCAGCGTGCGACTAGCTGAGACCCAGTACTTC. Protein: CSVRLAETQYF.

In the case of this clone: Mismatch with germline at one junction end may stem from a read error. The V and J genes are TRBV30 and TRBJ1-2; D possibly corresponds to TRBD1 (5 bases). This CDR3 region has 12 residues. The V gene's germline CDR1 is GTSNPN and CDR2 SVGIG (reference sequence). The CDR3, as DNA: TGTGCCCGGAGCAGCGGGGGGATCGGCTACACCTTC. It codes for CARSSGGIGYTF.

J is TRBJ2-1 and V is TRBV7-9, with 9 bases identical to TRBD2. With 5 bases clipped from V and 3 bases from J, the junction kept 11 bases outside the gene matches. This CDR3 region has 17 residues. The germline V gene has CDR1 SEHNR and CDR2 FQNEAQ (reference sequence). Here the CDR3 reads CASSARLAAGNYNEQFF. CDR3 nucleotide sequence: TGTGCCAGCAGCGCCAGACTAGCGGCCGGGAACTACAATGAGCAGTTCTTC.

V is TRBV29-1 and J is TRBJ2-3; 11 bases are a match to TRBD2. This CDR3 region has 15 residues. Germline CDR1 reads SQVTM; CDR2 reads ANQGSEA. J was trimmed by 5 bases and V by 7 bases; bases with no gene match: 11. The CDR3 sequence is CSGVAGGAVGDTQYF. Here the CDR3 DNA reads TGCAGCGGGGTAGCGGGAGGGGCCGTGGGAGATACGCAGTATTTT.

The chain employs TRBV6-5 and TRBJ1-5, with D maybe TRBD1 (6 bases). Germline values: CDR1 MNHEY, CDR2 SVGAGI. Trimming stripped 5 bases from V and 7 bases from J, with 9 bases between. This CDR3 spans 12 amino acids. In DNA, the CDR3 is TGTGCCAGCAGTCCTAGGGGGCAGCCCCAGCATTTT. Protein product: CASSPRGQPQHF.

This chain joins TRBV7-9 and TRBJ2-7; TRBD1 is a possible D gene (6 bases). Germline V gene data show CDR1 as SEHNR and CDR2 as FQNEAQ (reference sequence). Trimming took 6 bases from V and 4 from J, leaving 16 bases between them. The CDR3 loop spans 14 amino acids. The CDR3 DNA sequence: TGTGCCAGCAGTCCACAGGGAAGAGAGTACGAGCAGTACTTC. This translates into CASSPQGREYEQYF.

CDR3 coding DNA: TGCGCCAGCAGCCTAAACTTTAACTATGGCTACACCTTC. It specifies CASSLNFNYGYTF. The chain combines TRBV5-1 with TRBJ1-2; D gene ambiguous. V was cut by 4 bases and J by 1 base, with 8 bases left in between. Germline V gives CDR1 SGHRS, CDR2 YFSETQ. CDR3 length: 13 residues.

This clone has just one count. The CDR3: CASSVNRINYGYTF. DNA for the CDR3: TGTGCCAGCAGCGTAAACAGGATCAACTATGGCTACACCTTC. V usage is TRBV9 and J usage is TRBJ1-2, with D tentatively TRBD1 (5 bases). V lost 1 base and J lost 2, with 9 bases in between. CDR3 length: 14 residues. Germline values: CDR1 SGDLS, CDR2 YYNGEE.

This clone was seen only once. Different DNA sequences within this sample yield the same CDR3. The chain uses TRBV19 and TRBJ1-5; weak D call: TRBD1 (5 bases). Trimming stripped 5 bases from V and 4 bases from J, with 12 bases between. Germline V gives CDR1 LNHDA, CDR2 SQIVND (reference sequence). This CDR3 is 14 amino acids long. CDR3 in DNA: TGTGCCAGTAGTCTCCGGGGGTATAATCAGCCCCAGCATTTT. Its protein product is CASSLRGYNQPQHF.

This clone was found once. V gene TRBV29-1 combines with J gene TRBJ2-1; 11 nucleotides align to TRBD2. V gave up 7 bases and J gave up 6 bases; unmatched junction bases: 11. CDR1 and CDR2 (germline): SQVTM, ANQGSEA. This CDR3 contains 15 residues. The CDR3 region has the DNA TGCAGCGCAACCTTAGCGGGAGGGTTTATCAATGAGCAGTTCTTC. As protein: CSATLAGGFINEQFF.

This clone appeared a single time. The chain joins TRBV27 to TRBJ2-7, with D possibly TRBD2 on 5 matching bases. CDR1 is MNHEY, CDR2 SMNVEV, per germline (reference sequence). V dropped 3 bases and J dropped 6 bases, with 12 bases sitting between them. There are 13 residues in the CDR3. The CDR3 is CASSFSLGSEQYF. The CDR3 DNA reads TGTGCCAGCAGTTTTTCTTTAGGGAGCGAGCAGTACTTC.

The chain uses TRBV28 and TRBJ2-1; 15 bases align to TRBD2. Looked up from germline, CDR1 is MDHEN and CDR2 is SYDVKM. The CDR3 contains 15 residues. The V and J ends lost 5 bases and 8 bases, in that order; junction bases with no gene match: 4. The CDR3, as DNA: TGTGCCAGCAGTGGGGGACTAGCGGGAGGTCATGAGCAGTTCTTC. Its translation: CASSGGLAGGHEQFF.

This sequence joins TRBV27 and TRBJ2-1; D unresolved. Trimming cost V 1 base and J 8 bases, with 6 bases left between them. The CDR3 spans 12 residues. Looked up from germline, CDR1 is MNHEY and CDR2 is SMNVEV (reference sequence). This CDR3 reads CASSLYPDEQFF. CDR3 bases: TGTGCCAGCAGTTTATATCCAGATGAGCAGTTCTTC.

The chain has TRBV13 and TRBJ2-2; D possibly corresponds to TRBD2 (6 bases). Germline CDR1 and CDR2: PRHDT and FYEKMQ (reference sequence). The ends were cut back, 5 bases at V and 0 bases at J, with 10 bases in the middle. This CDR3 contains 15 residues. The CDR3 protein is CASSPGEANTGELFF. As DNA, the CDR3 is TGTGCCAGCAGCCCTGGGGAGGCGAACACCGGGGAGCTGTTTTTT.

This chain connects TRBV2 to TRBJ2-3, with D possibly matching TRBD2 (6 bases). Trimming cost V 6 bases and J 0 bases, with 13 bases left between them. The CDR3 has 15 residues. CDR1 is SNHLY, CDR2 FYNNEI, per germline. The CDR3 sequence: CASRISSASTDTQYF. DNA for the CDR3: TGTGCCAGCAGAATATCTAGCGCCAGCACAGATACGCAGTATTTT.

A note on this clone: A junction boundary mismatches the germline segment, possibly from a read error. The rearrangement links TRBV4-1 to TRBJ2-1; D unclear. Germline CDR1 reads MGHRA; CDR2 reads YSYEKL. The CDR3 has 11 residues. The chain's CDR3 is CASSQGEERIF. DNA of the CDR3: TGCGCCAGCAGCCAGGGTGAAGAAAGAATCTTC.

The chain is built from TRBV27 and TRBJ2-3; 11 bases are shared with TRBD2. The CDR3 runs 17 residues. Germline CDR1 MNHEY, CDR2 SMNVEV (reference sequence). Germline trimming cut 1 base from V and 4 bases from J; bases unmatched to any gene: 7. The chain's CDR3 is CASSLYASGRSADTQYF. The CDR3 DNA reads as TGTGCCAGCAGTTTATACGCTAGCGGGAGGAGTGCAGATACGCAGTATTTT.

This rearrangement joins TRBV7-8 to TRBJ2-3; the match to TRBD2 covers 10 bases. V was pared by 1 base and J by 2 bases, with 9 bases of the junction left unmatched. This CDR3 spans 18 amino acids. Germline assignment: CDR1 SGHVS and CDR2 FQNEAQ. The CDR3 bases are TGTGCCAGCAGCTTAGGGCTAGCGGGAGTGAGGTACACAGATACGCAGTATTTT. Translation gives CASSLGLAGVRYTDTQYF.

V and J are TRBV9 and TRBJ1-4; 7 bases align to TRBD1. The CDR3 runs 18 residues. V shed 6 bases, J shed 5 bases, and the junction held 19 bases outside the gene matches. Germline CDR1 SGDLS, CDR2 YYNGEE. This CDR3 reads CASNGGPGQQRRNEKLFF. For the CDR3, the DNA is TGTGCCAGCAATGGCGGCCCGGGACAGCAAAGAAGAAATGAAAAACTGTTTTTT.

The chain couples TRBV7-8 to TRBJ1-5; 9 nucleotides match TRBD1. Losses at the gene ends were 5 bases for V and 0 bases for J; bases not matched to a gene: 5. Per the germline V gene, CDR1 is SGHVS and CDR2 is FQNEAQ. This CDR3 is 16 amino acids long. The CDR3 DNA is TGTGCCAGCAGCGCCCACAGGGGGCTTAGCAATCAGCCCCAGCATTTT. Translation: CASSAHRGLSNQPQHF.